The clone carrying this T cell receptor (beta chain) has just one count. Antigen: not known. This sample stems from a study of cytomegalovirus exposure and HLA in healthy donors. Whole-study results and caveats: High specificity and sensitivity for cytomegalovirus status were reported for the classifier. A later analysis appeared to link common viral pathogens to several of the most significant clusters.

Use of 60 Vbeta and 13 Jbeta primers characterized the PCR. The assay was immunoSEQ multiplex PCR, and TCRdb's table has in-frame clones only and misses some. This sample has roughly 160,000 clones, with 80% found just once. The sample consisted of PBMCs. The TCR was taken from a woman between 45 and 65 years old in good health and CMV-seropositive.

CDR3 protein: CASSQGGGTGELFF. In nucleotides, the CDR3 is TGTGCCAGCAGCCAGGGAGGGGGGACCGGGGAGCTGTTTTTT. The genes are TRBV11-3 and TRBJ2-2, with a tentative D call TRBD2 (7 bases). CDR3 length equals 14 residues. V was cut by 5 bases and J by 5 bases, with 12 bases left in between. The germline CDR1 and CDR2 sequences are SGHNT and YENEEA.